Below, 30 T cell receptor beta chains from the same sample are listed, as sequenced in a study of OX40 agonist ivuxolimab in advanced cancers. The table came from immunoSEQ multiplex PCR; TCRdb's copy has only in-frame clones and leaves some out. The profile covers over 95,000 clones, with 90% to 95% appearing a single time and around 0.3% taken by the ten largest. Source: CD4+ or CD8+ T cells sorted from blood, taken in a trial of the OX40 agonist ivuxolimab. The receptor set was obtained from an adult with an advanced solid tumor such as melanoma, head and neck, liver or kidney cancer.

This chain joins TRBV19 and TRBJ2-3; 9 bases agree with TRBD2. CDR3 length: 18 amino acids. J was trimmed by 1 base and V by 6 bases; bases with no gene match: 14. Germline lookup yields CDR1 LNHDA and CDR2 SQIVND (reference sequence). The CDR3 bases are TGTGCCAGTAGGCCCGACTCCCTACTAGCGGGCGGCACAGATACGCAGTATTTT. Translation: CASRPDSLLAGGTDTQYF.

J is TRBJ2-5 and V is TRBV9; 16 bases map to TRBD2. V shed 4 bases, J shed 5 bases, and the junction held 8 bases outside the gene matches. Germline lookup yields CDR1 SGDLS and CDR2 YYNGEE. This CDR3 has 17 amino acids. CDR3 sequence (DNA): TGTGCCAGCAGCCCCGGGACTAGCGGGAGGGCCGTGGAGACCCAGTACTTC. This gives the protein CASSPGTSGRAVETQYF.

This rearrangement joins TRBV29-1 to TRBJ2-1; TRBD2 matches 9 bases. This CDR3 is 15 amino acids long. Germline V gene data show CDR1 as SQVTM and CDR2 as ANQGSEA. Unmatched junction bases numbered 9, after V lost 5 bases and J lost 4 bases. CDR3 region: CSVSSGTSSYNEQFF. The CDR3 DNA reads as TGCAGCGTTTCATCCGGGACTAGCTCATACAATGAGCAGTTCTTC.

The V gene is TRBV6-5, the J gene TRBJ1-2; D is undetermined. Germline values: CDR1 MNHEY, CDR2 SVGAGI. The CDR3 runs 13 residues. V was cut by 6 bases and J by 7 bases, with 15 bases left in between. CDR3 sequence (DNA): TGTGCCAGCAGCCCCTTAAGGGTCTCTGGCTACACCTTC. Translation gives CASSPLRVSGYTF.

The V and J genes are TRBV9 and TRBJ1-2; 8 nucleotides match TRBD1. V dropped 0 bases and J dropped 3; count of bases not matched to a gene: 4. The CDR3 covers 15 residues. CDR1 SGDLS and CDR2 YYNGEE come from the germline V gene. The CDR3 protein is CASSVGSGGHYGYTF. CDR3 DNA: TGTGCCAGCAGCGTAGGTTCAGGGGGCCACTATGGCTACACCTTC.

The chain is built from TRBV18 and TRBJ2-7, with unresolved D. The V gene lost 2 bases and the J gene lost 3 bases, with 11 bases spanning the gap. Germline loops: CDR1 KGHSH, CDR2 LQKENI. The CDR3 loop spans 14 amino acids. CDR3 coding DNA: TGTGCCAGCTCACCAGAGACACAAATCTACGAGCAGTACTTC. It is translated as CASSPETQIYEQYF.

In nucleotides, the CDR3 is TGCGCCAGCAGCCGACTAGCGGGGGCCGCCAATGAGCAGTTCTTC. Protein product: CASSRLAGAANEQFF. This chain links TRBV5-1 with TRBJ2-1; 12 nucleotides line up with TRBD2. Looked up from germline, CDR1 is SGHRS and CDR2 is YFSETQ. V lost 4 bases to trimming and J lost 6 bases; unmatched junction nucleotides: 5. The CDR3 is 15 amino acids.

The CDR3, as DNA: TGTGCCACCAGCAGAGATAAGATACTTGAGCAGTTCTTC. Translation: CATSRDKILEQFF. The rearrangement uses TRBV15 and TRBJ2-1, with D hard to call. V was shortened by 0 bases and J by 9 bases, with 9 bases between the two germline ends. The CDR3 is 13 residues long. Germline lookup yields CDR1 LNHNV and CDR2 YYDKDF (reference sequence).

The V and J genes are TRBV5-4 and TRBJ1-1, with D hard to call. In germline, CDR1 is SGHNT, CDR2 YYREEE (reference sequence). V gave up 0 bases and J gave up 1 base, with 7 bases separating them. This CDR3 contains 14 residues. CDR3 nucleotide sequence: TGTGCCAGCAGCTTGGTTCGCGGGAACACTGAAGCTTTCTTT. As protein: CASSLVRGNTEAFF.

This chain connects TRBV7-9 to TRBJ2-3; TRBD2 agrees at 7 bases. CDR1 is SEHNR and CDR2 is FQNEAQ in the germline V gene (reference sequence). With 7 bases clipped from V and 4 bases from J, the junction kept 11 bases outside the gene matches. There are 15 residues in the CDR3. The CDR3 nucleotides are TGTGCCAGCAAGAGGCTGGGACTAATCGCAGATACGCAGTATTTT. The encoded protein is CASKRLGLIADTQYF.

The sample holds one count of this clone. This rearrangement joins TRBV7-2 to TRBJ2-5, with TRBD2 matching over 11 bases. In germline, CDR1 is SGHTA, CDR2 FQGNSA. This CDR3 is 15 amino acids long. V shed 5 bases and J 5 bases; nucleotides not matched to a gene: 7. Here the CDR3 reads CASSVTSGSWETQYF. The CDR3 region has the DNA TGTGCCAGCAGCGTCACTAGCGGGAGCTGGGAGACCCAGTACTTC.

The chain combines TRBV5-8 with TRBJ1-1; unclear D gene. The CDR3 has 15 amino acids. Trimming removed 5 bases at V and 1 base at J, with 15 bases between. CDR1 and CDR2 from the germline V gene are SGHTS and YDEGEE. The CDR3 sequence: CASRARPVGNTEAFF. CDR3 DNA sequence: TGTGCCAGCAGAGCCAGGCCGGTTGGGAACACTGAAGCTTTCTTT.

This clone was seen a few times. This chain connects TRBV7-6 to TRBJ2-3; 9 bases line up with TRBD2. Germline CDR1 reads SGHVS; CDR2 reads FNYEAQ. The CDR3 loop spans 16 amino acids. The V gene end was trimmed by 5 bases and the J gene end by 5 bases; junction bases not matched to a gene: 11. The CDR3 nucleotides read TGTGCCAGCAGCAAGAATAGCGGGAGAGGGGGAGATACGCAGTATTTT. Translating it yields CASSKNSGRGGDTQYF.

The genes are TRBV11-2 and TRBJ2-7; possible D gene TRBD2, 5 bases. CDR3 length equals 11 residues. Deletions cut 8 bases from V and 8 bases from J, with 13 bases between. Germline-derived CDR1 and CDR2 are SGHAT and FQNNGV. The CDR3 nucleotides read TGTGCCAGCCATACCTCGGGGAAGCAGTACTTC. Amino acid sequence: CASHTSGKQYF.

The DNA of the CDR3 is TGCGCCAGCAGCCAAGAACTTTTCAGCGGAAAATACAATGAGCAGTTCTTC. As protein: CASSQELFSGKYNEQFF. The chain has TRBV4-3 and TRBJ2-1; weak D call: TRBD2 (5 bases). V dropped 0 bases and J dropped 4 bases, with 16 bases sitting between them. The CDR3 runs to 17 residues. Germline V gives CDR1 LGHNA, CDR2 YSLEER.

V is TRBV11-1 and J is TRBJ1-1, with D possibly being TRBD1 (6 bases). Deletions cut 4 bases from V and 6 bases from J, with 12 bases between. The CDR3 has 13 amino acids. The germline V gene has CDR1 SGHAT and CDR2 FQDESV (reference sequence). The CDR3 region is CASSWGTRAEAFF. For the CDR3, the DNA is TGTGCCAGCAGCTGGGGGACAAGGGCTGAAGCTTTCTTT.

The chain is built from TRBV7-2 and TRBJ1-1; D unclear. The CDR3 is 12 residues long. Germline loops: CDR1 SGHTA, CDR2 FQGNSA. V shed 2 bases and J shed 5 bases, with 6 bases lying between them. The CDR3 coding sequence is TGTGCCAGCAGCTTAACGTTTACTGAAGCTTTCTTT. The encoded protein is CASSLTFTEAFF.

V is TRBV7-2 and J is TRBJ2-7, with TRBD1 matching over 10 bases. The junction had 16 bases not matched to a gene; V was cut back by 1 base and J by 4 bases. CDR1 and CDR2 from the germline V gene are SGHTA and FQGNSA. CDR3 size: 19 residues. The CDR3 region is CASSLDQGSETGGWYEQYF. CDR3 bases: TGTGCCAGCAGCTTAGATCAGGGCTCGGAGACAGGGGGCTGGTACGAGCAGTACTTC.

Here the CDR3 reads CATSLGLAGEDTQYF. CDR3 DNA: TGTGCCACCAGCCTCGGACTAGCGGGAGAAGATACGCAGTATTTT. The chain carries TRBV15 and TRBJ2-3; 13 bases fit TRBD2. J gave up 5 bases and V 5 bases, and 4 bases lay outside the gene matches. The length of the CDR3 is 15 residues. The germline V gene encodes CDR1 LNHNV and CDR2 YYDKDF (reference sequence).

This rearrangement joins TRBV2 to TRBJ2-4, with no clear D. V lost 6 bases, J lost 0 bases, and 6 bases lay in between. The CDR3 runs 13 residues. Germline V gene data show CDR1 as SNHLY and CDR2 as FYNNEI. The CDR3 DNA reads TGTGCCAGCAGCGGAGTAGCCAAAAACATTCAGTACTTC. Translation gives CASSGVAKNIQYF.

J is TRBJ1-1 and V is TRBV5-1; 7 bases are a match to TRBD1. This CDR3 is 17 amino acids long. Germline CDR1 is SGHRS and CDR2 is YFSETQ. The J segment lost 5 bases and the V segment lost 0 bases, leaving 13 bases of the junction unmatched. DNA for the CDR3: TGCGCCAGCAGCTTGGGTACAGGGGCCAAACTAAGGACTGAAGCTTTCTTT. Translated: CASSLGTGAKLRTEAFF.

The rearrangement joins TRBV7-2 to TRBJ1-1; D not resolved. V shed 4 bases and J shed 6 bases, with 12 bases lying between them. Germline CDR1 SGHTA, CDR2 FQGNSA. The CDR3 length is 13 residues. The CDR3 sequence: CASSSYSQAEAFF. The DNA of the CDR3 is TGTGCCAGCAGCTCGTACTCCCAAGCTGAAGCTTTCTTT.

A word on this clone: A read error may account for a junction end that differs from germline. This rearrangement joins TRBV6-1 to TRBJ2-1, with TRBD2 matching over 11 bases. Germline lookup yields CDR1 MNHNS and CDR2 SASEGT. The CDR3 extends over 17 amino acids. The CDR3 sequence is CAISESQLAGESNEQFF. The CDR3, as DNA: TGTGCCATCAGTGAGTCGCAACTAGCGGGAGAATCAAATGAGCAGTTCTTC.

The J gene is TRBJ2-5, the V gene TRBV27, with 8 bases matching TRBD1. The CDR3 sequence is 12 residues long. CDR1 and CDR2 from the germline V gene are MNHEY and SMNVEV (reference sequence). The CDR3 DNA follows: TGTGCAGATACCAGGGGGCGAAGGACCCAGTACTTC. This gives the protein CADTRGRRTQYF.

This chain joins TRBV2 and TRBJ2-3; either TRBD1 or TRBD2 may supply D (5 bases each). CDR3 length: 14 amino acids. Trimming took 6 bases from V and 4 from J, leaving 14 bases between them. CDR1 SNHLY and CDR2 FYNNEI come from the germline V gene. The chain's CDR3 is CASSAGTTADTQYF. The CDR3 nucleotides read TGTGCCAGCAGCGCCGGGACCACGGCAGATACGCAGTATTTT.

The chain couples TRBV21-1 to TRBJ2-5. TRBV21-1 is termed a pseudogene. The CDR3 loop spans 19 amino acids. CDR3 sequence reads: CASSKGYHGPRIQLETQYF. For the CDR3, the DNA is TGTGCCAGCAGCAAAGGTTACCACGGACCGAGGATACAACTGGAGACCCAGTACTTC.

A few counts support this clone. This chain links TRBV28 with TRBJ1-2, with 11 bases matching TRBD1. J was trimmed by 8 bases and V by 6 bases; bases with no gene match: 2. The CDR3 is 12 residues long. Per the germline V gene, CDR1 is MDHEN and CDR2 is SYDVKM. The DNA for the CDR3 is TGTGCCAGCAGACGGACAGGGGGCGGCTACACCTTC. As protein: CASRRTGGGYTF.

The V call is TRBV5-6, the J call TRBJ2-3, with D maybe TRBD1 (6 bases). Trimming pared 7 bases from V and 6 bases from J, leaving 15 bases between. The germline gives CDR1 SGHDT, CDR2 YYEEEE. The CDR3 consists of 13 residues. The CDR3 is CASHLVQGDTQYF. In DNA form, the CDR3 reads TGTGCCAGCCACCTCGTGCAGGGGGATACGCAGTATTTT.

The chain recombines TRBV6-5 with TRBJ1-1, with 10 bases identical to TRBD1. CDR1 is MNHEY and CDR2 is SVGAGI in the germline V gene. V shed 6 bases and J 9 bases; nucleotides not matched to a gene: 7. The CDR3 has 13 residues. Here the CDR3 DNA reads TGTGCCAGCAGATCTAGGGACAGGGGAAAAGCTTTCTTT. It specifies CASRSRDRGKAFF.

CDR3 residues: CASSLSWTGYEQYF. The CDR3 region has the DNA TGTGCCAGCAGCTTGTCCTGGACAGGCTACGAGCAGTACTTC. V is TRBV7-2 and J is TRBJ2-7; 7 bases fit TRBD1. Germline V CDR1 and CDR2: SGHTA, FQGNSA. The CDR3 spans 14 residues. With V trimmed by 3 bases and J by 3 bases, 5 bases remained unmatched.